This T cell receptor beta chain was retrieved from a study of chemoradiotherapy in HPV16-positive cancers. The count of this clone is one. Its antigen is unknown. Study results and caveats: The functional HPV-specific definition rests on just a couple of HPV16-positive patients. Candidate HPV-specific clones and E7-related TCR motifs grew in tumor during treatment.

V lost 4 bases and J 5 bases, leaving 20 bases between the germline ends. Looked up from germline, CDR1 is SGHRS and CDR2 is YFSETQ. The CDR3 has 16 amino acids. Clones were read by immunoSEQ multiplex PCR, and TCRdb kept only the in-frame ones, dropping some. The sample shows more than 10,000 clones, about three fifths of them seen only once. V is TRBV5-1 and J is TRBJ2-3, with a tentative D call TRBD2 (5 bases). The sample was taken from a patient who underwent chemoradiotherapy. The TCR sequence derives from a human donor with HPV-associated anogenital cancer. The CDR3 region is CASSPTPGVGGDTQYF. The CDR3 DNA follows: TGCGCCAGCAGCCCCACCCCCGGGGTTGGTGGAGATACGCAGTATTTT.